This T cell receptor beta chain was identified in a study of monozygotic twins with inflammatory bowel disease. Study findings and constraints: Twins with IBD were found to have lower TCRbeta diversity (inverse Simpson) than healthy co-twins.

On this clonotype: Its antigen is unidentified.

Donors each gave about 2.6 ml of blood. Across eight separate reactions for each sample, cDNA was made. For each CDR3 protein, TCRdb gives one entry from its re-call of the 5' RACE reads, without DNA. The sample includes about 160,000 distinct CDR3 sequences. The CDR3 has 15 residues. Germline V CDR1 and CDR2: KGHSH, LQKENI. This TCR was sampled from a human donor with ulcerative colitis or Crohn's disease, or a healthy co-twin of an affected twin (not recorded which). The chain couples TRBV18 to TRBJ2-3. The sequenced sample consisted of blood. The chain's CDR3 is CASSSRDAGTDTQYF.